This T cell receptor (beta chain) was captured by sequencing in a study of metastatic and nonmetastatic thyroid tumors. Study context: Repertoire comparisons spanned blood and tumor or nodule tissue from malignant and benign thyroid patients.

All patients were treatment-naive before thyroid surgery. This CDR3 has 15 amino acids. Germline assignment: CDR1 SGHRS and CDR2 YFSETQ. With 4 bases clipped from V and 3 bases from J, the junction kept 6 bases outside the gene matches. Regarding the study as a whole: TCR beta diversity was reportedly significantly higher in malignant thyroid tumors than benign nodules, in blood and tumor.

Comments on this clone: The antigen is not known.

MiXCR reprocessed the PCR reads for TCRdb. The table records about 8,400 clones, 25% to 40% of them present only once. The receptor was isolated from a female donor with papillary thyroid cancer or a benign thyroid nodule (not recorded which). Some clones in this sample may be carry-over from other donors' samples. The material sequenced was tumor tissue. The rearrangement links TRBV5-1 to TRBJ2-3, with 9 nucleotides matching TRBD2. CDR3 region: CASSKEGLATDTQYF. Written as DNA, the CDR3 is TGCGCCAGCAGCAAGGAAGGACTAGCGACAGATACGCAGTATTTT.